This T cell receptor beta chain was identified in a study of blood T cells in healthy people across ages. At least 5.5 micrograms of total RNA were extracted per sample. Together with a sample-barcoded 5' primer, a J-beta primer mix was included in a second PCR lasting about 7 to 11 cycles. One entry per CDR3 protein, called by TCRdb with MiXCR from the 5' RACE reads. The sample lists hundreds of thousands of distinct CDR3 sequences, roughly 50% seen once, with around 37% in the top ten. The sequencing sample was made of blood. The TCR sequence derives from a man between 60 and 70 years old in good health.

This CDR3 is CASSPRGNIYNEQFF. The CDR3 DNA sequence: TGTGCCAGCAGCCCCAGAGGTAACATCTACAATGAGCAGTTCTTC. The chain employs TRBV7-9 and TRBJ2-1; D not resolved. Trimming left V 5 bases short and J 3 bases short, with 14 bases between. Germline CDR1 is SEHNR and CDR2 is FQNEAQ (reference sequence). The CDR3 extends over 15 amino acids.